The present T cell receptor (beta chain) was sequenced within a study of shared clonotypes between healthy human individuals. The overall study: Those who served as donors were a couple of women and a few men between the ages of 18 and 49.

Details on this clone: The antigen is unknown.

Study outcomes and limitations: Roughly 5.3% of naive CD4 clonotypes were common to a few donors.

Method: immunoSEQ multiplex PCR; TCRdb's copy keeps in-frame clones and lacks some. Among roughly 530,000 clones, about 96% were seen once, and the ten largest hold 0.06%. The specimen sequenced was naive CD4+ T cells sorted from blood. As for subset: CD45RA+ positively selected. The clonotype comes from a woman aged 30 to 39 in good health.

CDR3 bases: TGCGCCAGCAAGCCGGCGGGGACTTTATCCTACGAGCAGTACTTC. Its translation is CASKPAGTLSYEQYF. The chain carries TRBV5-1 and TRBJ2-7; a possible D gene is TRBD2 (6 bases). Germline V gives CDR1 SGHRS, CDR2 YFSETQ. The CDR3 loop spans 15 amino acids. V lost 6 bases, J lost 1 base, and 17 bases lay in between.